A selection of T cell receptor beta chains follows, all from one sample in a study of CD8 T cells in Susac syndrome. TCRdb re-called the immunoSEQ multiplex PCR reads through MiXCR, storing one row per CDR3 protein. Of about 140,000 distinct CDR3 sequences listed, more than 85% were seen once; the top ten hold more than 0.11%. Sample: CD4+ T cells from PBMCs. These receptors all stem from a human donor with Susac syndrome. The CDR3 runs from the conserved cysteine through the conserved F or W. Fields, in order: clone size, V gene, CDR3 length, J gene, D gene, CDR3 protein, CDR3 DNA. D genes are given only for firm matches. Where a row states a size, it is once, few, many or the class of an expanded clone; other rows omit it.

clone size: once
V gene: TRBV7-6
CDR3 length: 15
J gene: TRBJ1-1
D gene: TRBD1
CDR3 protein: CASSPARQGNTEAFF
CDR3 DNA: TGTGCCAGCAGCCCGGCCCGACAGGGCAACACTGAAGCTTTCTTT

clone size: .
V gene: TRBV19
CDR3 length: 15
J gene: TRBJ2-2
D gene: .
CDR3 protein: CASSPGTTNTGELFF
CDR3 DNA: TGTGCCAGTAGTCCCGGGACAACGAACACCGGGGAGCTGTTTTTT

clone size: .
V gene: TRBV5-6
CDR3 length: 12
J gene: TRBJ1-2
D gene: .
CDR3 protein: CASSLEAQGYTF
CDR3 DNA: TGTGCCAGCAGCTTGGAGGCACAGGGCTACACCTTC

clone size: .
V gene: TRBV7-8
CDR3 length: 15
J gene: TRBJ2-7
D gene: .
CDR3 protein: CASSSKSGRIYEQYF
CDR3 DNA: TGTGCCAGCAGCTCGAAGAGCGGGCGGATCTACGAGCAGTACTTC

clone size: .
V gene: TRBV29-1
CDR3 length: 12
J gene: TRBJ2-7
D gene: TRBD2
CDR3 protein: CSVSGRAYEQYF
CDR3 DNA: TGCAGCGTCTCTGGGAGGGCCTACGAGCAGTACTTC

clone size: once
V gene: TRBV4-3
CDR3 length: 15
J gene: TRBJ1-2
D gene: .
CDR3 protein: CASSQDSSFNYGYTF
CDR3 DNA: TGCGCCAGCAGCCAAGATTCCTCGTTTAACTATGGCTACACCTTC

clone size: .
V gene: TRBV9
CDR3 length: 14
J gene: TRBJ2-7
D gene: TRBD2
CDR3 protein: CASSATSGSSEQYF
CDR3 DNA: TGTGCCAGCAGCGCTACGAGCGGGAGTAGCGAGCAGTACTTC

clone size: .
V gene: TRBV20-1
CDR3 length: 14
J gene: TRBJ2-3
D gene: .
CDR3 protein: CSASGGARTDTQYF
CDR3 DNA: TGCAGTGCTAGCGGCGGGGCCCGCACAGATACGCAGTATTTT

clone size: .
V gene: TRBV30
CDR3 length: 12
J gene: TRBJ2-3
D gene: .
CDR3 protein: CAWSWGADTQYF
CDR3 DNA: TGTGCCTGGAGTTGGGGGGCAGATACGCAGTATTTT

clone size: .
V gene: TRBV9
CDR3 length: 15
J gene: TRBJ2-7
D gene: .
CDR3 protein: CASSVASQAPYEQYF
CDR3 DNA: TGTGCCAGCAGCGTAGCGAGTCAGGCGCCCTACGAGCAGTACTTC

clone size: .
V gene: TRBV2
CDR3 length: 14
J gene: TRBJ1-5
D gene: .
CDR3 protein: CASRGRVANQPQHF
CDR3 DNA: TGTGCCAGCCGGGGGAGGGTGGCAAATCAGCCCCAGCATTTT

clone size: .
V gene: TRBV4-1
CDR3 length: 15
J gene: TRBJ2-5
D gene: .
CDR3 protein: CASSQEVSGKETQYF
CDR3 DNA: TGCGCCAGCAGCCAAGAAGTTTCAGGAAAAGAGACCCAGTACTTC

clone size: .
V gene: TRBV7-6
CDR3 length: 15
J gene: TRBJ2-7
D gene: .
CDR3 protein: CASSLDGIGSYEQYF
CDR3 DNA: TGTGCCAGCAGCTTAGACGGCATCGGCTCCTACGAGCAGTACTTC

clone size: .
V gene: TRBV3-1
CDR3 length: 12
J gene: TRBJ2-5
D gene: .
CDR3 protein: CASSQWGETQYF
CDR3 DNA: TGTGCCAGCAGCCAATGGGGGGAGACCCAGTACTTC

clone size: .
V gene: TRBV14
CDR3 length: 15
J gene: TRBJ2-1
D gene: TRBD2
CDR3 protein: CASSQGRRERNEQFF
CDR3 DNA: TGTGCCAGCAGCCAAGGCCGGCGGGAGAGGAATGAGCAGTTCTTC

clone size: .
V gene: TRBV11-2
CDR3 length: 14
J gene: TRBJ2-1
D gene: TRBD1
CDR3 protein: CASRVTGGRGEQFF
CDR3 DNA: TGTGCCAGCAGGGTGACAGGGGGCCGCGGTGAGCAGTTCTTC

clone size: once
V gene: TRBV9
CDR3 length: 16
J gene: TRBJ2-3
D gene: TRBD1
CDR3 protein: CASSVGRTGSTDTQYF
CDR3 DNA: TGTGCCAGCAGCGTAGGAAGGACAGGGAGCACAGATACGCAGTATTTT

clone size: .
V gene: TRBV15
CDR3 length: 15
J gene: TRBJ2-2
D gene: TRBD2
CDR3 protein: CATSRGRVDTGELFF
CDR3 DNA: TGTGCCACCAGCCGCGGGAGGGTGGACACCGGGGAGCTGTTTTTT

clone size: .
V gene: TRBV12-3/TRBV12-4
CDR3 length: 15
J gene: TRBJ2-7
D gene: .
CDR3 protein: CASSLGDPTLYEQYF
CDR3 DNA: TGTGCCAGCAGCCTTGGCGACCCTACCCTGTACGAGCAGTACTTC

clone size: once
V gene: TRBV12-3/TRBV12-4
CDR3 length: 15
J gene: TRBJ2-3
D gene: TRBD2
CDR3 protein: CASSWVAGDRDTQYF
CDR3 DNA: TGTGCCAGCAGTTGGGTAGCGGGGGATCGGGATACGCAGTATTTT